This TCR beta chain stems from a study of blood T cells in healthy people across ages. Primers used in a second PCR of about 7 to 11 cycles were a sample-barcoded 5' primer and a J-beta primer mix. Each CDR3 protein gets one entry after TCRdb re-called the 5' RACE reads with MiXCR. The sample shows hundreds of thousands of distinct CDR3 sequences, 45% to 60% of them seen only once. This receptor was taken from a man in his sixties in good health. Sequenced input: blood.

CDR3 bases: TGTGCCAGCAGCGCGGGTACGGAGACCCAGTACTTC. It specifies CASSAGTETQYF. The chain recombines TRBV9 with TRBJ2-5, with D unclear. The CDR3 length is 12 residues. Germline V gives CDR1 SGDLS, CDR2 YYNGEE. Trimming removed 3 bases from V and 5 bases from J, with 8 bases in between.